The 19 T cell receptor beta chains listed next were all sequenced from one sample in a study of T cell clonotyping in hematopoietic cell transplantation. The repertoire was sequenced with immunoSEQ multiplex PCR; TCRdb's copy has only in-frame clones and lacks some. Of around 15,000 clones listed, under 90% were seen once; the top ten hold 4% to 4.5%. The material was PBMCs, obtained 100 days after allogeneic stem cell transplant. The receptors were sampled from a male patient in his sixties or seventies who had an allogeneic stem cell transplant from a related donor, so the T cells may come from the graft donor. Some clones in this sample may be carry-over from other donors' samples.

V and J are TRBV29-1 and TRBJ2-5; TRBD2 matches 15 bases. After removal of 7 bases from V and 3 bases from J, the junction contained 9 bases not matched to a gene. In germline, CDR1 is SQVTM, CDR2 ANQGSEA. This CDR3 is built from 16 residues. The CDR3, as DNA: TGCAGCGGAATGGGACTAGCGGGGGGCCGGGAAGAGACCCAGTACTTC. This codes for CSGMGLAGGREETQYF.

CDR3 nucleotide sequence: TGTGCCAGCAGCCAGGGACAATTGGGTGGCTACACCTTC. Translated: CASSQGQLGGYTF. This chain links TRBV7-8 with TRBJ1-2, with D possibly TRBD1 on 6 matching bases. The CDR3 runs 13 residues. Per germline, CDR1 SGHVS and CDR2 FQNEAQ. V dropped 5 bases and J dropped 7 bases, with 14 bases sitting between them.

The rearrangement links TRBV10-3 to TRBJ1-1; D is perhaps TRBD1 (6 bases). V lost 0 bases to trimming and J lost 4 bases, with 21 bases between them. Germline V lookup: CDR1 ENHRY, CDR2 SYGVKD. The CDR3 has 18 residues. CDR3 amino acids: CAISESGGDGGVSTEAFF. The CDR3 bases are TGTGCCATCAGTGAGTCGGGGGGTGACGGGGGCGTTAGCACTGAAGCTTTCTTT.

CDR3 loop: CASMESGRSEKLFF. In nucleotides, the CDR3 is TGTGCCAGTATGGAGTCGGGGCGTTCTGAAAAACTGTTTTTT. The chain uses TRBV2 and TRBJ1-4; possibly TRBD1 for D (5 bases). Deletions cut 9 bases from V and 7 bases from J, with 18 bases between. CDR1 and CDR2 (germline): SNHLY, FYNNEI. The CDR3 extends over 14 amino acids.

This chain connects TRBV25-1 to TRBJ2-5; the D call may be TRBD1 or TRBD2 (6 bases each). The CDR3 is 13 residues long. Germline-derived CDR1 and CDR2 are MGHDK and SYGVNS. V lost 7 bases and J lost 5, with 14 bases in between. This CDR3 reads CASTKGGLETQYF. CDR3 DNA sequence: TGTGCCAGCACCAAAGGGGGGCTGGAGACCCAGTACTTC.

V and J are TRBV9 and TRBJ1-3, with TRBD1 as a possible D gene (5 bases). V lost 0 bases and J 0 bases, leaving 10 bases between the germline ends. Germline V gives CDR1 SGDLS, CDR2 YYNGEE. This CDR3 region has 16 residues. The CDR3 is CASSVGLGDSGNTIYF. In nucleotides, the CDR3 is TGTGCCAGCAGCGTAGGGCTAGGGGACTCTGGAAACACCATATATTTT. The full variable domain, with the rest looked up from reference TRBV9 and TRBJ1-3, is DSGVTQTPKHLITATGQRVTLRCSPRSGDLSVYWYQQSLDQGLQFLIQYYNGEERAKGNILERFSAQQFPDLHSELNLSSLELGDSALYFCASSVGLGDSGNTIYFGEGSWLTVV.

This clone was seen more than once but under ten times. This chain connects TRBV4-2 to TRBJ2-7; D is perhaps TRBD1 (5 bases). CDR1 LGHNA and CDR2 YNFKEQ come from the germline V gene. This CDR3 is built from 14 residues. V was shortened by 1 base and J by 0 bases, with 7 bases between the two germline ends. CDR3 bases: TGTGCCAGCAGCCAAGGAGACAGCTCCTACGAGCAGTACTTC. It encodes CASSQGDSSYEQYF.

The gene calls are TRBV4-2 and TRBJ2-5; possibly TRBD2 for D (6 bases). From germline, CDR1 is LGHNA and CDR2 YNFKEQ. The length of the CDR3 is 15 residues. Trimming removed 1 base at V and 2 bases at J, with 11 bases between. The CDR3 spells CASSQGTGVQETQYF. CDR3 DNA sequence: TGTGCCAGCAGCCAAGGGACGGGGGTACAAGAGACCCAGTACTTC.

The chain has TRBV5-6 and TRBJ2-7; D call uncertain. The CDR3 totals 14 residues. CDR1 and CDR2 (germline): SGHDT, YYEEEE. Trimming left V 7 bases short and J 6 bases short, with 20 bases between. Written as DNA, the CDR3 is TGTGCCAGCGGTAAAGACCGCTCTTCGGGCGAGCAGTACTTC. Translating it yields CASGKDRSSGEQYF.

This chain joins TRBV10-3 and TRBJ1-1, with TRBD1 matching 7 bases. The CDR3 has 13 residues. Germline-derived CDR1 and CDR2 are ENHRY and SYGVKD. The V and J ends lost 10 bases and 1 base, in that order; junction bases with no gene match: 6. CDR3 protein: CASLQGWNTEAFF. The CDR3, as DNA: TGTGCCAGCCTACAGGGGTGGAACACTGAAGCTTTCTTT.

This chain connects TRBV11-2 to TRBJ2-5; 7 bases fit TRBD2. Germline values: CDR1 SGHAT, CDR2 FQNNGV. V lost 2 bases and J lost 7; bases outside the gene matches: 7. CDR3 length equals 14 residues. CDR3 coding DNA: TGTGCCAGCAGCTTAATATTCAGGGAGGGGACCCAGTACTTC. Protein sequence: CASSLIFREGTQYF.

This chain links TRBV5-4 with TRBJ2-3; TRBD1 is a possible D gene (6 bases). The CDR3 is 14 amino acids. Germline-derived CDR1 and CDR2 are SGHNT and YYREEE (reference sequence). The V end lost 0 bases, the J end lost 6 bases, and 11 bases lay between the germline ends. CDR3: CASSLEGQGDTQYF. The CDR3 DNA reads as TGTGCCAGCAGCTTGGAGGGCCAGGGGGATACGCAGTATTTT.

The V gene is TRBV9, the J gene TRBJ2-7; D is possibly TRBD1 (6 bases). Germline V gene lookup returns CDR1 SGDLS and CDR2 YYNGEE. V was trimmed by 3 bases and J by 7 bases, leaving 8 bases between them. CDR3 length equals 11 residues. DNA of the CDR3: TGTGCCAGCAGCGCCGGGACAGAGCAGTACTTC. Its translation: CASSAGTEQYF.

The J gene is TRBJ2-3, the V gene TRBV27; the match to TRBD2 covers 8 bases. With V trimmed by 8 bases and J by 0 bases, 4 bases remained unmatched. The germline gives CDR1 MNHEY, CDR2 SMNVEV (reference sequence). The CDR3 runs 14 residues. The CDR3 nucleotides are TGTGCCAGCTCTAGACTAGCGAGCACAGATACGCAGTATTTT. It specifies CASSRLASTDTQYF.

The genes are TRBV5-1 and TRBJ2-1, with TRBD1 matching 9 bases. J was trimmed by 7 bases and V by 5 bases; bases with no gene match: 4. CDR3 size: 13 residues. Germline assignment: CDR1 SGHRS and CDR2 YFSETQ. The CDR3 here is CASRRDRDNEQFF. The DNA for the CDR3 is TGCGCCAGCAGGAGGGACAGGGATAATGAGCAGTTCTTC.

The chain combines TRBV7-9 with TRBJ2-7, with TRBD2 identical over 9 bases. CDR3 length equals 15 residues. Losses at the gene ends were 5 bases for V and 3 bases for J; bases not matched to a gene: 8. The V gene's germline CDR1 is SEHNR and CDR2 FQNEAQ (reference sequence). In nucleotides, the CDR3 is TGTGCCAGCAGCCCGTTCTTAGCGGGGGTCTACGAGCAGTACTTC. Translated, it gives CASSPFLAGVYEQYF.

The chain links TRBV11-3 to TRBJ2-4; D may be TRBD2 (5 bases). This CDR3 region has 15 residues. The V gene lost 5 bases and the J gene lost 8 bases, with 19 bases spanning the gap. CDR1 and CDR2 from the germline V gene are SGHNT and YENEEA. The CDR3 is CASSPTGRAGDIQYF. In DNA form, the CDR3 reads TGTGCCAGCAGCCCCACTGGAAGGGCCGGGGACATTCAGTACTTC.

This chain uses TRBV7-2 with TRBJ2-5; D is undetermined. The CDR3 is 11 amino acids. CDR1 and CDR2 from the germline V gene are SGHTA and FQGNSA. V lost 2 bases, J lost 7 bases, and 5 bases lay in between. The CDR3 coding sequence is TGTGCCAGCAGCTTATACGGGACCCAGTACTTC. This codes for CASSLYGTQYF.

The CDR3 loop is CSVLGSYEQYF. The CDR3 nucleotides are TGCAGCGTTTTGGGGTCCTACGAGCAGTACTTC. The chain links TRBV29-1 to TRBJ2-7; D gene unclear. Germline V lookup: CDR1 SQVTM, CDR2 ANQGSEA. V lost 5 bases to trimming and J lost 1 base, with 6 bases between them. The CDR3 extends over 11 amino acids.